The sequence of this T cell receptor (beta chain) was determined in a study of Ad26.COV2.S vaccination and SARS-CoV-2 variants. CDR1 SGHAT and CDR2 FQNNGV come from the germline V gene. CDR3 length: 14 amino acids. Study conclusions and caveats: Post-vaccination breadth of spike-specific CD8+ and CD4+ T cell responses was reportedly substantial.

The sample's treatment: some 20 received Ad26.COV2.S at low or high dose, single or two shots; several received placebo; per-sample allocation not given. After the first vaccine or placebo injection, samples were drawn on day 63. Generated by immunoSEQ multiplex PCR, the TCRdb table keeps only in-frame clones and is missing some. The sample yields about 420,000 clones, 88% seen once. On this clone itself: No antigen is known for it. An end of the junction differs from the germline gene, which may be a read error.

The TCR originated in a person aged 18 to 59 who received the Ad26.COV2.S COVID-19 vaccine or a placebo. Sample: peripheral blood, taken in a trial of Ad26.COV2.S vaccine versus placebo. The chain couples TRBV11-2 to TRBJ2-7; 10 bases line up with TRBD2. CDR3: CASRLAGGSYEQYF. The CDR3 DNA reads TGTGCCAGCAGGTTAGCGGGGGGCTCCTACGAGCAGTACTTC.